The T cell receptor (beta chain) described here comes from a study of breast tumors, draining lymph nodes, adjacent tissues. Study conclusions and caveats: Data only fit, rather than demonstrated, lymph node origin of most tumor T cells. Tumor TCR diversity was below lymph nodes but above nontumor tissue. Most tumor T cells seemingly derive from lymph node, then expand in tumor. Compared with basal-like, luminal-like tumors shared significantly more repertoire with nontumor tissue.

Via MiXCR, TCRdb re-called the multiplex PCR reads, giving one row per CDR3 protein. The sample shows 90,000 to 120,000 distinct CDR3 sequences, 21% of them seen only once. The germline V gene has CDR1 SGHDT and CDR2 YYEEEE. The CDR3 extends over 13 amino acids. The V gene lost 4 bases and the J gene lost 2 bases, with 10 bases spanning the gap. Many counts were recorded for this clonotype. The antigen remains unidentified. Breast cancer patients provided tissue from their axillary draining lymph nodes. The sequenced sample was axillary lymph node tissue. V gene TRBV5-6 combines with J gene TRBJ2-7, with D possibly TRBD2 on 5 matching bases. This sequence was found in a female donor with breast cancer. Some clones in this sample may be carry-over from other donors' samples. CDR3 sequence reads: CASSPGLAYEQYF. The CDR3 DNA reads TGTGCCAGCAGCCCTGGACTGGCCTACGAGCAGTACTTC.